Listed here are 30 T cell receptor beta chains from one sample, sequenced in a study of T cell changes during pregnancy in multiple sclerosis. Measured with immunoSEQ multiplex PCR; TCRdb has only the in-frame clones, and not every one. The repertoire includes fewer than 75,000 clones, 91% of them detected once, and approximately 5.7% sits in the top ten. The material was CD8+ T cells from peripheral blood mononuclear cells, obtained before pregnancy. The receptors come from a female donor with multiple sclerosis, enrolled in a pregnancy study.

The J gene is TRBJ1-1, the V gene TRBV7-3; no clear D gene. Germline CDR1 reads SGHTA; CDR2 reads FQGTGA. There are 13 residues in the CDR3. V was cut by 3 bases and J by 2 bases, with 7 bases left in between. CDR3 amino acids: CASSFLANTEAFF. CDR3 bases: TGTGCCAGCAGCTTTCTGGCCAACACTGAAGCTTTCTTT.

The chain joins TRBV4-2 to TRBJ2-7; D ambiguous. V was trimmed by 6 bases and J by 5 bases, leaving 11 bases between them. Germline CDR1 LGHNA, CDR2 YNFKEQ. The CDR3 has 12 amino acids. The CDR3 sequence is CASSPGTDEQYF. CDR3 nucleotides: TGTGCCAGCAGTCCAGGCACCGACGAGCAGTACTTC.

The chain has TRBV13 and TRBJ1-4; D ambiguous. The germline V and J ends were trimmed by 4 bases and 6 bases, with 9 bases remaining between them. The CDR3 is made up of 13 amino acids. Germline loops: CDR1 PRHDT, CDR2 FYEKMQ (reference sequence). In DNA, the CDR3 is TGTGCCAGCAGCTCGGAACAGTATGAAAAACTGTTTTTT. It translates to CASSSEQYEKLFF.

The chain employs TRBV6-1 and TRBJ2-2; D unresolved. Germline V lookup: CDR1 MNHNS, CDR2 SASEGT. CDR3 length: 13 residues. Trimming took 0 bases from V and 8 from J, leaving 7 bases between them. CDR3 loop: CASSEALAGELFF. The CDR3 bases are TGTGCCAGCAGTGAAGCATTGGCAGGGGAGCTGTTTTTT.

The genes are TRBV2 and TRBJ2-1; 11 bases map to TRBD2. CDR3 length: 16 amino acids. V lost 6 bases to trimming and J lost 1 base; unmatched junction nucleotides: 5. In germline, CDR1 is SNHLY, CDR2 FYNNEI. The CDR3 sequence: CASSQGLAVSYNEQFF. CDR3 DNA sequence: TGTGCCAGCAGCCAGGGACTAGCGGTTTCCTACAATGAGCAGTTCTTC.

V is TRBV27 and J is TRBJ1-1; TRBD1 matches at 9 bases. The CDR3 is 14 amino acids. In germline, CDR1 is MNHEY, CDR2 SMNVEV (reference sequence). Germline trimming cut 6 bases from V and 10 bases from J; bases unmatched to any gene: 12. The CDR3 sequence: CASRRLQGAYGAFF. For the CDR3, the DNA is TGTGCCAGCAGGCGACTACAGGGGGCCTATGGAGCTTTCTTT.

This clone has more than one count but fewer than ten. This chain links TRBV6-4 with TRBJ2-3; D call uncertain. The germline V and J ends were trimmed by 2 bases and 3 bases, with 6 bases remaining between them. CDR1 is MRHNA, CDR2 SNTAGT, per germline. The CDR3 consists of 13 residues. CDR3 coding DNA: TGTGCCAGCAGTGACACGGAGACAGATACGCAGTATTTT. Residues: CASSDTETDTQYF.

V usage is TRBV6-1 and J usage is TRBJ2-7; the D is unclear. Trimming took 7 bases from V and 3 from J, leaving 7 bases between them. CDR1 is MNHNS, CDR2 SASEGT, per germline. The CDR3 has 11 residues. The CDR3 here is CASTQHYEQYF. CDR3 in DNA: TGTGCCAGCACACAGCACTACGAGCAGTACTTC.

The chain couples TRBV9 to TRBJ2-7; 12 bases are a match to TRBD2. This CDR3 has 15 residues. V dropped 4 bases and J dropped 2; count of bases not matched to a gene: 4. Germline V gene sequence: CDR1 SGDLS, CDR2 YYNGEE. In DNA form, the CDR3 reads TGTGCCAGCAGCCAGACTAGCGGGGGCACCTACGAGCAGTACTTC. Its protein product is CASSQTSGGTYEQYF.

This sequence joins TRBV7-3 and TRBJ2-2, with 8 bases that match TRBD2. The germline CDR1 and CDR2 sequences are SGHTA and FQGTGA. J lost 4 bases, V lost 0 bases, and 4 bases had no gene match. The CDR3 has 16 amino acids. CDR3 nucleotide sequence: TGTGCCAGCAGCTTAACCCGGGGGGGGAGCACCGGGGAGCTGTTTTTT. The encoded protein is CASSLTRGGSTGELFF. Full variable domain (missing parts from reference TRBV7-3 and TRBJ2-2): GAGVSQTPSNKVTEKGKYVELRCDPISGHTALYWYRQSLGQGPEFLIYFQGTGAADDSGLPNDRFFAVRPEGSVSTLKIQRTERGDSAVYLCASSLTRGGSTGELFFGEGSRLTVL.

The rearrangement joins TRBV4-1 to TRBJ1-4, with a possible D match to TRBD1 (6 bases). CDR1 is MGHRA, CDR2 YSYEKL, per germline. The CDR3 length is 13 residues. Trimming took off 2 bases at V and 8 bases at J, with 9 bases between the two ends. The chain's CDR3 is CASSQPGEEKLFF. Written as DNA, the CDR3 is TGCGCCAGCAGCCAACCAGGGGAAGAAAAACTGTTTTTT.

The J gene is TRBJ2-7, the V gene TRBV14, with TRBD1 matching 10 bases. The CDR3 covers 14 residues. Germline CDR1 is SGHDN and CDR2 is FVKESK. The V gene end was trimmed by 4 bases and the J gene end by 3 bases; junction bases not matched to a gene: 3. The CDR3: CASSPTGGSYEQYF. The CDR3, as DNA: TGTGCCAGCAGCCCGACAGGGGGCAGCTACGAGCAGTACTTC.

The V call is TRBV6-5, the J call TRBJ1-1; the D gene is possibly TRBD1 (6 bases). V lost 0 bases to trimming and J lost 3 bases, with 14 bases between them. The CDR3 contains 16 residues. In germline, CDR1 is MNHEY, CDR2 SVGAGI. CDR3 coding DNA: TGTGCCAGCAGTTACTCCGCAGGGGAGAGGTACACTGAAGCTTTCTTT. This codes for CASSYSAGERYTEAFF.

The V and J genes are TRBV6-1 and TRBJ1-2; the match to TRBD1 covers 9 bases. The germline V gene has CDR1 MNHNS and CDR2 SASEGT. V shed 4 bases, J shed 8 bases, and the junction held 8 bases outside the gene matches. CDR3 length equals 14 residues. The DNA for the CDR3 is TGTGCCAGCAGTGCAGGGACAGGGAGAGGAGGCTACACCTTC. Translation: CASSAGTGRGGYTF.

The CDR3 bases are TGTGCCAGCAGCGCCGGGACTAGCTCCTACAATGAGCAGTTCTTC. It codes for CASSAGTSSYNEQFF. The chain carries TRBV6-5 and TRBJ2-1, with 8 bases fitting TRBD2. V dropped 6 bases and J dropped 0; count of bases not matched to a gene: 4. The CDR3 contains 15 residues. Germline V gene lookup returns CDR1 MNHEY and CDR2 SVGAGI.

This sequence joins TRBV27 and TRBJ1-6; 8 nucleotides match TRBD1. Germline V gene lookup returns CDR1 MNHEY and CDR2 SMNVEV (reference sequence). This CDR3 is 13 amino acids long. V was clipped by 5 bases and J by 12 bases; unmatched bases: 6. This CDR3 is CASSPGGKKPLHF. CDR3 in DNA: TGTGCCAGCAGTCCAGGGGGCAAGAAACCCCTCCACTTT.

The V and J genes are TRBV5-4 and TRBJ1-2; the D gene is possibly TRBD1 (6 bases). The V gene's germline CDR1 is SGHNT and CDR2 YYREEE (reference sequence). V was clipped by 4 bases and J by 6 bases, with 10 bases between them. This CDR3 spans 12 amino acids. CDR3 sequence reads: CASSVTGNGYTF. CDR3 nucleotide sequence: TGTGCCAGCAGCGTGACAGGAAATGGCTACACCTTC.

The rearrangement links TRBV2 to TRBJ1-3; 8 bases fit TRBD1. CDR3 length: 16 amino acids. CDR1 is SNHLY, CDR2 FYNNEI, per germline. V shed 5 bases and J 0 bases; nucleotides not matched to a gene: 6. The chain's CDR3 is CASSPRTGNSGNTIYF. CDR3 nucleotides: TGTGCCAGCAGTCCACGGACAGGGAACTCTGGAAACACCATATATTTT.

This clone has only a few counts. The chain recombines TRBV7-9 with TRBJ2-7, with TRBD1 matching over 11 bases. The junction had 2 bases not matched to a gene; V was cut back by 4 bases and J by 6 bases. Germline V gene data show CDR1 as SEHNR and CDR2 as FQNEAQ (reference sequence). CDR3 length: 13 residues. The DNA for the CDR3 is TGTGCCAGCAGCTGGGGACAGGGGGTCGAGCAGTACTTC. Translating gives CASSWGQGVEQYF.

The chain combines TRBV13 with TRBJ2-7, with a possible D match to TRBD1 (6 bases). V dropped 3 bases and J dropped 4 bases, with 16 bases sitting between them. CDR1 and CDR2 from the germline V gene are PRHDT and FYEKMQ (reference sequence). The CDR3 has 15 residues. The CDR3 is CASSLGAAKLYEQYF. Written as DNA, the CDR3 is TGTGCCAGCAGCTTGGGGGCAGCAAAATTGTACGAGCAGTACTTC.

This rearrangement joins TRBV5-4 to TRBJ2-5; 7 nucleotides match TRBD2. Trimming removed 4 bases from V and 1 base from J; junction bases left unmatched: 16. The CDR3 totals 18 residues. Germline V gene data show CDR1 as SGHNT and CDR2 as YYREEE (reference sequence). The CDR3 sequence is CASSNWGGVWGSQETQYF. DNA for the CDR3: TGTGCCAGCAGCAATTGGGGGGGGGTCTGGGGCTCCCAAGAGACCCAGTACTTC.

The gene calls are TRBV19 and TRBJ1-5; 10 bases fit TRBD1. The V segment lost 1 base and the J segment 6 bases; nucleotides outside the gene matches: 3. The CDR3 length is 15 residues. Germline V lookup: CDR1 LNHDA, CDR2 SQIVND (reference sequence). CDR3 sequence reads: CASSIGQGARQPQHF. CDR3 coding DNA: TGTGCCAGTAGTATAGGACAGGGGGCTCGTCAGCCCCAGCATTTT.

This sequence joins TRBV30 and TRBJ2-7; 11 bases fit TRBD2. The CDR3 sequence is 16 residues long. V gave up 0 bases and J gave up 2 bases; unmatched junction bases: 6. The germline V gene has CDR1 GTSNPN and CDR2 SVGIG (reference sequence). The CDR3 reads CAWSVLLAGGPYEQYF. For the CDR3, the DNA is TGTGCCTGGAGTGTATTGCTAGCGGGGGGACCCTACGAGCAGTACTTC.

The chain has TRBV27 and TRBJ2-5; D may be TRBD2 (6 bases). The germline V gene has CDR1 MNHEY and CDR2 SMNVEV (reference sequence). Trimming removed 5 bases from V and 4 bases from J, with 14 bases in between. This CDR3 comprises 14 residues. The CDR3 DNA follows: TGTGCCAGCAGTGTTGCGGGGAGAAGAGAGACCCAGTACTTC. Protein product: CASSVAGRRETQYF.

This chain uses TRBV27 with TRBJ1-6; TRBD1 matches 7 bases. Unmatched junction bases numbered 2, after V lost 6 bases and J lost 3 bases. CDR1 and CDR2 (germline): MNHEY, SMNVEV (reference sequence). This CDR3 has 14 amino acids. CDR3 sequence (DNA): TGTGCCAGCAGCAGGGGGTTCTATAATTCACCCCTCCACTTT. Amino acid sequence: CASSRGFYNSPLHF.

The gene calls are TRBV4-1 and TRBJ1-1, with D tentatively TRBD1 (6 bases). V lost 4 bases and J 0 bases, leaving 9 bases between the germline ends. CDR1 is MGHRA and CDR2 is YSYEKL in the germline V gene. The CDR3 length is 14 residues. As DNA, the CDR3 is TGCGCCAGCAGCCCGAGACAGGTGAACACTGAAGCTTTCTTT. It codes for CASSPRQVNTEAFF.

The rearrangement joins TRBV10-2 to TRBJ2-7; 10 bases fit TRBD2. From germline, CDR1 is WSHSY and CDR2 SAAADI. The CDR3 extends over 14 amino acids. V dropped 6 bases and J dropped 2; count of bases not matched to a gene: 4. CDR3 region: CASSYSGGPYEQYF. The CDR3 region has the DNA TGCGCCAGCAGCTATAGCGGGGGGCCCTACGAGCAGTACTTC.

The chain joins TRBV2 to TRBJ2-3; D may be TRBD2 (5 bases). CDR3 length equals 15 residues. The germline V gene encodes CDR1 SNHLY and CDR2 FYNNEI. Trimming took 2 bases from V and 4 from J, leaving 13 bases between them. In nucleotides, the CDR3 is TGTGCCAGCAGTGAAAGACTCGCGGGCGCAGATACGCAGTATTTT. Protein: CASSERLAGADTQYF.

This chain uses TRBV19 with TRBJ2-1; TRBD1 aligns across 7 bases. After removal of 6 bases from V and 1 base from J, the junction contained 6 bases not matched to a gene. Germline values: CDR1 LNHDA, CDR2 SQIVND (reference sequence). CDR3 length: 15 amino acids. The CDR3 reads CASSIDRESYNEQFF. CDR3 bases: TGTGCCAGTAGCATCGACAGGGAATCCTACAATGAGCAGTTCTTC.

The CDR3 spells CASSLQGAENSPLHF. DNA for the CDR3: TGTGCCAGCAGCCTCCAGGGGGCAGAGAATTCACCCCTCCACTTT. The gene calls are TRBV7-9 and TRBJ1-6, with TRBD1 identical over 8 bases. The CDR3 extends over 15 amino acids. After removal of 5 bases from V and 7 bases from J, the junction contained 7 bases not matched to a gene. The V gene's germline CDR1 is SEHNR and CDR2 FQNEAQ (reference sequence). Using reference TRBV7-9 and TRBJ1-6 for the parts outside the CDR3, the full variable domain is DTGVSQNPRHKITKRGQNVTFRCDPISEHNRLYWYRQTLGQGPEFLTYFQNEAQLEKSRLLSDRFSAERPKGSFSTLEIQRTEQGDSAMYLCASSLQGAENSPLHFGNGTRLTVT.